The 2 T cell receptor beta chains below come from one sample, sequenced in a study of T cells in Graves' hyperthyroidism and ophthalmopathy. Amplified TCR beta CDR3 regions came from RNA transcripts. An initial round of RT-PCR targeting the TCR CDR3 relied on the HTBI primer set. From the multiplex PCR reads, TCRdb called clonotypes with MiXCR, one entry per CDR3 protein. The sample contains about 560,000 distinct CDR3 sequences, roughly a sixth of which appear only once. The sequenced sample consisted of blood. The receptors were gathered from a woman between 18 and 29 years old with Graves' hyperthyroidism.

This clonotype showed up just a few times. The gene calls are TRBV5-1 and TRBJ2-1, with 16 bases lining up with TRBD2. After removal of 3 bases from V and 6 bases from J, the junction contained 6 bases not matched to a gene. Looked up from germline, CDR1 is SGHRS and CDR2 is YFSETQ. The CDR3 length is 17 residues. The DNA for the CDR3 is TGCGCCAGCAGCTCGGGACTAGCGGGGGGGACCCCCAATGAGCAGTTCTTC. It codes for CASSSGLAGGTPNEQFF.

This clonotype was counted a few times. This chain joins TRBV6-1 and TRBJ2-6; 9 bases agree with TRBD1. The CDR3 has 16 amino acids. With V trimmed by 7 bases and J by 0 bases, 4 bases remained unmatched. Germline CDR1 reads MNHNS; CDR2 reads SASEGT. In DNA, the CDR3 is TGTGCCAGCACCCAGACAGGGGGCTCTGGGGCCAACGTCCTGACTTTC. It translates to CASTQTGGSGANVLTF.